This TCR beta chain was captured in a study of T cells in localized non-small cell lung cancer. TCRdb's copy holds only in-frame clones and misses some; the assay was immunoSEQ multiplex PCR. The table lists 60,000 to 65,000 clones, 90% of them singletons. The CDR3 sequence is 15 residues long. CDR1 SGHTA and CDR2 FQGNSA come from the germline V gene. V lost 2 bases to trimming and J lost 2 bases; unmatched junction nucleotides: 6. The sample in question was peripheral blood, obtained before any cancer treatment. The J gene is TRBJ2-7, the V gene TRBV7-2, with 7 nucleotides matching TRBD1. The source is a woman aged 35 to 70 with stage I lung adenocarcinoma. In nucleotides, the CDR3 is TGTGCCAGCAGCTTACCCCCGACAGGGACCTACGAGCAGTACTTC. Its protein is CASSLPPTGTYEQYF.